In its sample, the clone carrying this T cell receptor (beta chain) is large. This was the immunoSEQ v3.0 assay at survey level. The data were produced by immunoSEQ multiplex PCR, yet TCRdb's version contains in-frame clones alone and is incomplete. The profile covers about 20,000 clones, with less than 95% appearing a single time and approximately 9.6% taken by the ten largest. Germline assignment: CDR1 GTSNPN and CDR2 SVGIG (reference sequence). CDR3 size: 14 residues. V was trimmed by 4 bases and J by 1 base, leaving 13 bases between them. The entry originates in a study of long-term antiretroviral therapy in people with HIV.

This clonotype originated in a young woman with HIV. This chain joins TRBV30 and TRBJ1-1; D is undetermined. The sequencing here drew on unsorted PBMCs, taken about 4.5 years before starting antiretroviral therapy. The CDR3 region is CAWTESLPNTEAFF. The CDR3 DNA reads as TGTGCCTGGACGGAGAGTTTACCGAACACTGAAGCTTTCTTT.